This T cell receptor beta chain came from a study of CD4 and CD8 cells across lung adenocarcinoma regions. Germline lookup yields CDR1 WNHNN and CDR2 SYGVQD (reference sequence). V was pared by 0 bases and J by 5 bases, with 4 bases of the junction left unmatched. The CDR3 sequence is 16 residues long. This clonotype was seen repeatedly, ten times or more. TCRdb re-called the PCR reads through MiXCR, storing one row per CDR3 protein. The sample lists tens of thousands of distinct CDR3 sequences, around half occurring once. The patients had localized lung adenocarcinoma, a non-small cell subtype. The TCR comes from a female donor with lung adenocarcinoma. The CD4 and CD8 labels of this study may be unreliable. The sequenced sample was CD8+ T cells from the center of a lung tumor. The chain links TRBV10-1 to TRBJ2-1; 10 bases match TRBD2. CDR3: CASSESLAGENNEQFF. The CDR3 DNA reads as TGCGCCAGCAGTGAGTCTCTAGCGGGAGAGAACAATGAGCAGTTCTTC.